These 17 T cell receptor beta chains came from one sample sequenced in a study of T cells in Graves' hyperthyroidism and ophthalmopathy. TCR beta CDR3 regions were amplified from RNA transcripts. First-round RT-PCR with HTBI primers amplified the TCR CDR3 region. One entry per CDR3 protein results from TCRdb running MiXCR on the multiplex PCR reads. The repertoire holds a few hundred thousand distinct CDR3 sequences, with about 45% as singletons. Sequenced input: peripheral blood or thyroid tissue (not recorded which). The receptors stem from an adult woman with Graves' disease, either hyperthyroidism or ophthalmopathy (not recorded which).

Many counts were recorded for this clonotype. The rearrangement links TRBV20-1 to TRBJ1-1; D is perhaps TRBD1 (6 bases). The germline CDR1 and CDR2 sequences are DFQATT and SNEGSKA (reference sequence). V was pared by 0 bases and J by 4 bases, with 15 bases between. There are 15 residues in the CDR3. The CDR3 nucleotides read TGCAGTGCTAGAGATGGAAGAGCAGGGGTCACTGAAGCTTTCTTT. Its translation: CSARDGRAGVTEAFF.

The rearrangement links TRBV10-3 to TRBJ1-1, with a possible D match to TRBD1 (5 bases). With 4 bases removed from V and 5 bases from J, the gap between germline ends came to 14 bases. The germline V gene encodes CDR1 ENHRY and CDR2 SYGVKD. This CDR3 contains 14 residues. The CDR3 region has the DNA TGTGCCATCAGTGCTTTGAGGGGAGGAACTGAAGCTTTCTTT. It yields the protein CAISALRGGTEAFF.

The chain employs TRBV12-3 or TRBV12-4 and TRBJ1-1; unclear D gene. The CDR3 loop spans 13 amino acids. Between the trimmed V and J ends, which lost 4 bases and 6 bases, there was a span of 12 bases. The DNA of the CDR3 is TGTGCCAGCAGTTCTCGAGGGTTTGCTGAAGCTTTCTTT. Translating gives CASSSRGFAEAFF.

The chain combines TRBV12-3 or TRBV12-4 with TRBJ2-7; tentatively, D is TRBD2 (8 bases). Trimming pared 5 bases from V and 6 bases from J, leaving 17 bases between. The CDR3 loop spans 14 amino acids. CDR3 sequence (DNA): TGTGCCAGCAGTCTGACAGGGACTAGTGGCGAGCAGTACTTC. It translates to CASSLTGTSGEQYF.

Turning to this clonotype: A read error is possible here, since a much larger clone lies one base away. J is TRBJ2-5 and V is TRBV5-5; 9 positions agree with TRBD1. The CDR3 spans 12 residues. Germline CDR1 reads SGHKS; CDR2 reads YYEKEE (reference sequence). Germline trimming cut 0 bases from V and 13 bases from J; bases unmatched to any gene: 4. The DNA of the CDR3 is TGTGCCAGCAGCTTGGCGCCGGGACAGGGGTACTTC. Amino acids: CASSLAPGQGYF.

A few counts support this clonotype. V and J are TRBV6-1 and TRBJ1-2, with a possible D match to TRBD1 (5 bases). This CDR3 has 12 residues. CDR1 is MNHNS, CDR2 SASEGT, per germline. Between the trimmed V and J ends, which lost 8 bases and 4 bases, there was a span of 11 bases. CDR3 region: CASRGRSYGYTF. The CDR3 coding sequence is TGTGCCAGCCGGGGCAGAAGCTATGGCTACACCTTC.

This clonotype was counted many times. CDR3 sequence reads: CASSSLYNSPLHF. The CDR3 bases are TGTGCCAGCAGCTCACTCTATAATTCACCCCTCCACTTT. The V gene is TRBV7-8, the J gene TRBJ1-6, with no clear D. CDR3 size: 13 residues. Germline-derived CDR1 and CDR2 are SGHVS and FQNEAQ. Between the trimmed V and J ends, which lost 4 bases and 3 bases, there was a span of 4 bases.

There are many counts of this clonotype. V is TRBV29-1 and J is TRBJ1-2; possibly TRBD1 for D (5 bases). V shed 0 bases and J shed 0 bases, with 11 bases lying between them. This CDR3 comprises 15 residues. Germline V gene data show CDR1 as SQVTM and CDR2 as ANQGSEA. CDR3 in DNA: TGCAGCGTTGAAGACCCCGACAGAGCTAACTATGGCTACACCTTC. Its protein product is CSVEDPDRANYGYTF.

This clonotype was detected only a few times. Because it lacks the conserved phenylalanine or tryptophan at the end, this CDR3 is likely a read error. The limits of the CDR3 on the DNA are not certain, so only TCRdb's listed CDR3 is given. This chain joins TRBV7-8 and TRBJ2-5. The CDR3 is 9 amino acids long, termini counted. Germline CDR1 reads SGHVS; CDR2 reads FQNEAQ. CDR3 amino acids: CASSLAKVP.

The gene calls are TRBV7-9 and TRBJ1-1; 10 bases agree with TRBD1. Looked up from germline, CDR1 is SEHNR and CDR2 is FQNEAQ (reference sequence). Losses at the gene ends were 3 bases for V and 11 bases for J; bases not matched to a gene: 9. This CDR3 region has 14 residues. CDR3 nucleotide sequence: TGTGCCAGCAGCTTGGGACAGGGGAAGACCGGGGCTTTCTTT. This translates into CASSLGQGKTGAFF.

The chain has TRBV7-8 and TRBJ1-2, with 10 positions matching TRBD1. The CDR3 length is 16 residues. Losses at the gene ends were 4 bases for V and 8 bases for J; bases not matched to a gene: 13. Germline CDR1 is SGHVS and CDR2 is FQNEAQ. The CDR3, as DNA: TGTGCCAGCAGCTCCCGGACAGGGGGTACCGCTGGCGGCTACACCTTC. Translated: CASSSRTGGTAGGYTF.

This clonotype showed up many times. This rearrangement joins TRBV19 to TRBJ1-4; TRBD1 is a possible D gene (6 bases). Germline CDR1 and CDR2: LNHDA and SQIVND (reference sequence). The CDR3 runs 17 residues. V dropped 3 bases and J dropped 8 bases, with 22 bases sitting between them. CDR3 sequence (DNA): TGTGCCAGTAGTATTGACTCCGGACAGCCCTATACAGAAAAACTGTTTTTT. Protein: CASSIDSGQPYTEKLFF. The entire variable domain, with the rest obtained from reference TRBV19 and TRBJ1-4, is as follows: DGGITQSPKYLFRKEGQNVTLSCEQNLNHDAMYWYRQDPGQGLRLIYYSQIVNDFQKGDIAEGYSVSREKKESFPLTVTSAQKNPTAFYLCASSIDSGQPYTEKLFFGSGTQLSVL.

This clonotype showed up just a few times. V usage is TRBV29-1 and J usage is TRBJ2-7; 8 nucleotides align to TRBD1. V shed 7 bases and J 3 bases; nucleotides not matched to a gene: 5. Germline V gene data show CDR1 as SQVTM and CDR2 as ANQGSEA. CDR3 size: 12 residues. The CDR3 nucleotides are TGCAGCGCAACAGACAGGGGCTACGAGCAGTACTTC. It codes for CSATDRGYEQYF.

This clonotype has at least ten counts. J is TRBJ2-2 and V is TRBV5-4, with a tentative D call TRBD1 (7 bases). The germline V gene has CDR1 SGHNT and CDR2 YYREEE (reference sequence). The CDR3 extends over 15 amino acids. V lost 0 bases, J lost 6 bases, and 12 bases lay in between. This CDR3 is CASSLGDREAGELFF. The CDR3 coding sequence is TGTGCCAGCAGCTTGGGAGACAGGGAGGCCGGGGAGCTGTTTTTT. The entire variable domain, with the rest obtained from reference TRBV5-4 and TRBJ2-2, is as follows: ETGVTQSPTHLIKTRGQQVTLRCSSQSGHNTVSWYQQALGQGPQFIFQYYREEENGRGNFPPRFSGLQFPNYSSELNVNALELDDSALYLCASSLGDREAGELFFGEGSRLTVL.

The chain has TRBV6-1 and TRBJ2-5, with 7 nucleotides matching TRBD1. V shed 5 bases and J 9 bases; nucleotides not matched to a gene: 15. CDR1 MNHNS and CDR2 SASEGT come from the germline V gene. The CDR3 spans 15 residues. This CDR3 is CASSTTGQSNQPQYF. Written as DNA, the CDR3 is TGTGCCAGCAGTACCACGGGACAGAGCAATCAGCCCCAGTACTTC.

A note on this clonotype: A much bigger clone sits one base away, suggesting this may be a read error. The chain carries TRBV5-1 and TRBJ2-2, with TRBD1 matching 7 bases. The CDR3 has 17 residues. The germline V gene has CDR1 SGHRS and CDR2 YFSETQ. The CDR3 sequence: CAGSLLTGSATTGELFF. The CDR3 DNA reads TGCGCCGGCAGCCTTTTGACAGGGTCGGCCACGACCGGGGAGCTGTTTTTT.

V and J are TRBV20-1 and TRBJ1-1, with 8 bases identical to TRBD1. Trimming at V came to 5 bases and at J to 8 bases, leaving 10 bases not matched to a gene. The germline gives CDR1 DFQATT, CDR2 SNEGSKA (reference sequence). This CDR3 is 13 amino acids long. The CDR3 bases are TGCAGTGCTGCGGACAGGGTGAACTCAGAAGCTTTCTTT. Protein product: CSAADRVNSEAFF.